The 9 T cell receptor beta chains given below trace back to one sample, sequenced in a study of PD-L1 blockade in urothelial cancer. TCRdb keeps only in-frame clones here, not all; method: immunoSEQ multiplex PCR. The sample yields about 91,000 clones, more than 85% seen once. The source was PBMCs, collected around atezolizumab (anti-PD-L1) treatment. All receptors derive from a man aged 55-75 years with urothelial cancer.

The V and J genes are TRBV27 and TRBJ2-1, with D unclear. In germline, CDR1 is MNHEY, CDR2 SMNVEV (reference sequence). The CDR3 spans 15 residues. V lost 6 bases and J lost 0, with 12 bases in between. The CDR3 bases are TGTGCCAGCAGGAACGCCTGGAGCTCCTACAATGAGCAGTTCTTC. Residues: CASRNAWSSYNEQFF.

This clone appeared once. The chain has TRBV30 and TRBJ2-7, with a tentative D call TRBD2 (6 bases). There are 14 residues in the CDR3. Germline V gene data show CDR1 as GTSNPN and CDR2 as SVGIG (reference sequence). Deletions cut 2 bases from V and 6 bases from J, with 17 bases between. CDR3: CAWSKRVGPPEQYF. Here the CDR3 DNA reads TGTGCCTGGAGTAAGCGGGTGGGGCCTCCCGAGCAGTACTTC.

This chain joins TRBV6-1 and TRBJ1-3; weak D call: TRBD1 (6 bases). This CDR3 region has 15 residues. Per germline, CDR1 MNHNS and CDR2 SASEGT. Trimming removed 5 bases at V and 0 bases at J, with 11 bases between. The chain's CDR3 is CASSLGAYSGNTIYF. The CDR3 DNA follows: TGTGCCAGCAGTTTGGGGGCCTACTCTGGAAACACCATATATTTT.

The genes are TRBV9 and TRBJ2-5; TRBD1 might be the D (7 bases). This CDR3 contains 15 residues. V dropped 2 bases and J dropped 5 bases, with 16 bases sitting between them. Germline CDR1 SGDLS, CDR2 YYNGEE. CDR3 sequence reads: CASSVHDREVETQYF. The CDR3 nucleotides read TGTGCCAGCAGCGTCCATGACAGGGAGGTTGAGACCCAGTACTTC. The entire variable domain, with the rest obtained from reference TRBV9 and TRBJ2-5, is as follows: DSGVTQTPKHLITATGQRVTLRCSPRSGDLSVYWYQQSLDQGLQFLIQYYNGEERAKGNILERFSAQQFPDLHSELNLSSLELGDSALYFCASSVHDREVETQYFGPGTRLLVL.

The genes are TRBV28 and TRBJ1-4, with D unresolved. Trimming took 6 bases from V and 8 from J, leaving 19 bases between them. The CDR3 extends over 15 amino acids. Germline V gene lookup returns CDR1 MDHEN and CDR2 SYDVKM. The CDR3, as DNA: TGTGCCAGCAGGGGCGCGACGGGGTTCCAGGAAAAACTGTTTTTT. Residues: CASRGATGFQEKLFF.

The chain combines TRBV7-6 with TRBJ2-7, with 16 positions matching TRBD2. Germline values: CDR1 SGHVS, CDR2 FNYEAQ. V shed 3 bases, J shed 2 bases, and the junction held 13 bases outside the gene matches. There are 20 residues in the CDR3. CDR3 amino acids: CASSLAPGLAGGTRTYEQYF. Here the CDR3 DNA reads TGTGCCAGCAGCTTGGCTCCGGGACTAGCGGGGGGGACTAGAACCTACGAGCAGTACTTC.

CDR3 DNA sequence: TGCAGCGTTGGGGGCCTAGGTGGGAACGAGCAGTTCTTC. It translates to CSVGGLGGNEQFF. This chain joins TRBV29-1 and TRBJ2-1, with a possible D match to TRBD1 (5 bases). CDR1 is SQVTM, CDR2 ANQGSEA, per germline. The CDR3 spans 13 residues. V was cut by 4 bases and J by 10 bases, with 17 bases left in between.

The genes are TRBV7-8 and TRBJ2-1; a weak D match, TRBD1 (6 bases). V dropped 5 bases and J dropped 5 bases, with 13 bases sitting between them. The germline gives CDR1 SGHVS, CDR2 FQNEAQ. The CDR3 runs to 14 residues. As DNA, the CDR3 is TGTGCCAGCAGCCGTGGACAGCCAAACAATGAGCAGTTCTTC. Amino acids: CASSRGQPNNEQFF.

This rearrangement joins TRBV5-1 to TRBJ2-1; a weak D match, TRBD2 (6 bases). Germline CDR1 reads SGHRS; CDR2 reads YFSETQ. The V and J ends lost 4 bases and 8 bases respectively, with 10 bases between them. The CDR3 contains 12 residues. The chain's CDR3 is CASSLRGDEQFF. The CDR3, as DNA: TGCGCCAGCAGCCTTCGCGGGGATGAGCAGTTCTTC.